The sequence of this T cell receptor beta chain was determined in a study of blood T cell repertoires in COVID-19. Overall study context: T cells, B-cell-depleted T cells, or PBMCs supplied cDNA or gDNA.

The CDR3 contains 18 residues. Trimming removed 1 base from V and 5 bases from J; junction bases left unmatched: 11. The germline V gene encodes CDR1 LGHNA and CDR2 YNFKEQ. Under the authors' procedure: Scientists estimated how many nucleated cells there were by amplifying reference gene primers. Method: immunoSEQ multiplex PCR; TCRdb's copy keeps in-frame clones and lacks some. The DNA was the basis for D and trimming; V, J and clone size are from that table. The sample lists some 90,000 clones; 55% to 80% were seen once. Sequenced material: peripheral blood. The receptor's source is a woman between 55 and 75 years old in a cohort sampled during active or convalescent COVID-19. V and J are TRBV4-2 and TRBJ2-7, with 13 positions matching TRBD2. Here the CDR3 reads CASSQVFLGTSGDHEQYF. The CDR3 DNA follows: TGTGCCAGCAGCCAAGTCTTTTTAGGGACTAGCGGGGACCACGAGCAGTACTTC.